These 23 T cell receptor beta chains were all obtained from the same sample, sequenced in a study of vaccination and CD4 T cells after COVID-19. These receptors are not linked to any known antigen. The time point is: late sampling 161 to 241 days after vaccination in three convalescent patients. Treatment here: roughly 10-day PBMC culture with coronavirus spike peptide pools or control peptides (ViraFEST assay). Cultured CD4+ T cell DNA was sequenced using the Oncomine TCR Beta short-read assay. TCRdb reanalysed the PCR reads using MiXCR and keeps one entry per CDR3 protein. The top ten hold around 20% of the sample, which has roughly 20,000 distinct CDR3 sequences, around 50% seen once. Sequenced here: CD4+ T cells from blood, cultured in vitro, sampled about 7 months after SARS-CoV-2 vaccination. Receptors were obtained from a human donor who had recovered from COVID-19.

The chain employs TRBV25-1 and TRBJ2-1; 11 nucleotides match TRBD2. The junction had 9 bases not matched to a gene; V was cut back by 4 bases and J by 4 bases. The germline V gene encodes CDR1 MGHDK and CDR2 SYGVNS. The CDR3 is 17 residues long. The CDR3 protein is CASSVLLTSGGYNEQFF. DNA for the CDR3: TGTGCCAGCAGTGTCCTCCTCACTAGCGGGGGTTACAATGAGCAGTTCTTC. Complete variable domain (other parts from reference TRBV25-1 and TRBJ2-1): EADIYQTPRYLVIGTGKKITLECSQTMGHDKMYWYQQDPGMELHLIHYSYGVNSTEKGDLSSESTVSRIRTEHFPLTLESARPSHTSQYLCASSVLLTSGGYNEQFFGPGTRLTVL.

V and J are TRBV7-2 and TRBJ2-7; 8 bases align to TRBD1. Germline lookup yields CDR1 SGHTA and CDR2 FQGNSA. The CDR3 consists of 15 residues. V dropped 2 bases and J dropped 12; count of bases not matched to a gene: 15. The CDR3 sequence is CASSLRARQGSPLYF. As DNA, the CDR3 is TGTGCCAGCAGCTTAAGAGCCCGACAGGGGTCCCCTTTGTACTTC.

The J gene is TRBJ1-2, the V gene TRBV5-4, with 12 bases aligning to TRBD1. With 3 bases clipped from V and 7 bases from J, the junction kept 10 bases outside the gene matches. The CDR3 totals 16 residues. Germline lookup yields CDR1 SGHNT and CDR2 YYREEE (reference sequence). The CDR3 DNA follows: TGTGCCAGCAGCTCCCGCGGGACAGGGGGCAGCGTTGGCTACACCTTC. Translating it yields CASSSRGTGGSVGYTF.

CDR3 loop: CASSLAGGPGGYEQYF. DNA for the CDR3: TGTGCCAGCAGCTTAGCGGGCGGGCCCGGGGGCTACGAGCAGTACTTC. The chain couples TRBV7-2 to TRBJ2-7, with D possibly being TRBD2 (6 bases). Germline V gene data show CDR1 as SGHTA and CDR2 as FQGNSA. CDR3 length: 16 amino acids. V lost 0 bases, J lost 3 bases, and 15 bases lay in between.

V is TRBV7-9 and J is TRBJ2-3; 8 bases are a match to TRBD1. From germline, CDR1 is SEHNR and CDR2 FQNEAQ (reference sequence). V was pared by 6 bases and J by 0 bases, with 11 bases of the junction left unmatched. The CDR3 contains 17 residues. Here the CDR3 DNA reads TGTGCCAGCAGGGAACAGGGGGTGACTCTTAGCACAGATACGCAGTATTTT. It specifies CASREQGVTLSTDTQYF. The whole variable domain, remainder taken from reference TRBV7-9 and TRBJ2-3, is DTGVSQNPRHKITKRGQNVTFRCDPISEHNRLYWYRQTLGQGPEFLTYFQNEAQLEKSRLLSDRFSAERPKGSFSTLEIQRTEQGDSAMYLCASREQGVTLSTDTQYFGPGTRLTVL.

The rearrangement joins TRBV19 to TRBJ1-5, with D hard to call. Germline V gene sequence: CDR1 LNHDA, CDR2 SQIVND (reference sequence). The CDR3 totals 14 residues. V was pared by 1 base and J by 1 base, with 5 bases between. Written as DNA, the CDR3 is TGTGCCAGTAGTATAGCCCTGAGCAATCAGCCCCAGCATTTT. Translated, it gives CASSIALSNQPQHF.

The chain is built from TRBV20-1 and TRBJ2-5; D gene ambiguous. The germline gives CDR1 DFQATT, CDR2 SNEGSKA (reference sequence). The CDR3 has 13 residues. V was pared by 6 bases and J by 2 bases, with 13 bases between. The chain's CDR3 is CSAPWLGQETQYF. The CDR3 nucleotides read TGCAGTGCCCCTTGGTTAGGGCAAGAGACCCAGTACTTC.

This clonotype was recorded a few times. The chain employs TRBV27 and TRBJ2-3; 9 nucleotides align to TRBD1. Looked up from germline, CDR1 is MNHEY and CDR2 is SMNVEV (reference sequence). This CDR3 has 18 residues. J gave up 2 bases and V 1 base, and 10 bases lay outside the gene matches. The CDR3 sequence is CASSLLFPGQGYTDTQYF. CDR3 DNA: TGTGCCAGCAGTTTATTATTCCCGGGACAGGGATACACAGATACGCAGTATTTT.

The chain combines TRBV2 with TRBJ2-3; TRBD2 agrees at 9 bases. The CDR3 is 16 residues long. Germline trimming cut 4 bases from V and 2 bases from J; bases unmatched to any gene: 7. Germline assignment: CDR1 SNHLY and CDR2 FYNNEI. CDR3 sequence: CASSVDLAGHTDTQYF. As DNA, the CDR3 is TGTGCCAGCAGTGTCGATCTAGCGGGGCACACAGATACGCAGTATTTT.

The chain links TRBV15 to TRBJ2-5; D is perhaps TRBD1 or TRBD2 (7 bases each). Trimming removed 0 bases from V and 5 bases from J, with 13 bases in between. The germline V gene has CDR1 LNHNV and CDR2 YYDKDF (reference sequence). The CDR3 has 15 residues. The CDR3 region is CATSRDRQGGETQYF. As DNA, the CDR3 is TGTGCCACCAGCAGAGATCGACAGGGAGGGGAGACCCAGTACTTC.

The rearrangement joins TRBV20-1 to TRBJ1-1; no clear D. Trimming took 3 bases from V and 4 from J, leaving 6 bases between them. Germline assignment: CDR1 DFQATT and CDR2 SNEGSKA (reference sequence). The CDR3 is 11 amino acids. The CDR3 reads CSARGSTEAFF. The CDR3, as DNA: TGCAGTGCTAGGGGCAGCACTGAAGCTTTCTTT.

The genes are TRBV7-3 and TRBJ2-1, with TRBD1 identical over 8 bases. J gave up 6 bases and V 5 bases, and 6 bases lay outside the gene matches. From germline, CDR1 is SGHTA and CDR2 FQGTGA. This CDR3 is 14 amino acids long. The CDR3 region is CASSLDRVGNEQFF. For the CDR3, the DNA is TGTGCCAGCAGCCTGGACAGGGTGGGCAATGAGCAGTTCTTC.

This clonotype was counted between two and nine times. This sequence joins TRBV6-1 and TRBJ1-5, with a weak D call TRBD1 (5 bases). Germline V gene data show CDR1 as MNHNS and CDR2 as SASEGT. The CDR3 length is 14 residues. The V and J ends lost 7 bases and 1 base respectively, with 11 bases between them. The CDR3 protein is CASTRQTSNQPQHF. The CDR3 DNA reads TGTGCCAGCACGAGACAGACAAGCAATCAGCCCCAGCATTTT.

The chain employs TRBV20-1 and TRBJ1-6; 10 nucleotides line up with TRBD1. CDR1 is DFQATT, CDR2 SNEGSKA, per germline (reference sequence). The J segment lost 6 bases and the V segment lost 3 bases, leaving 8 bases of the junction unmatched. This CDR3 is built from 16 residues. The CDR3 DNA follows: TGCAGTGCTAGGGCGGTAGGGACAGGGGTTAATTCACCCCTCCACTTT. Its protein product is CSARAVGTGVNSPLHF.

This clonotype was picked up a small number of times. The CDR3 DNA reads as TGTGCCAGCAGCCCTAGTAGGACAGTCCCCGGGGAGCTGTTTTTT. Protein product: CASSPSRTVPGELFF. This chain connects TRBV7-2 to TRBJ2-2; maybe TRBD1 (6 bases). Per germline, CDR1 SGHTA and CDR2 FQGNSA. This CDR3 has 15 amino acids. Trimming cost V 5 bases and J 6 bases, with 16 bases left between them.

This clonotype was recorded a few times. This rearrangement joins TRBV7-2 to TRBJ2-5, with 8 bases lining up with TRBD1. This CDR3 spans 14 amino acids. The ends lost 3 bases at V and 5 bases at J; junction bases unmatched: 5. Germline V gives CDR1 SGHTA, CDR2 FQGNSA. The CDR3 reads CASSLDRERETQYF. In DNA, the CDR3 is TGTGCCAGCAGCTTGGACAGGGAGAGGGAGACCCAGTACTTC.

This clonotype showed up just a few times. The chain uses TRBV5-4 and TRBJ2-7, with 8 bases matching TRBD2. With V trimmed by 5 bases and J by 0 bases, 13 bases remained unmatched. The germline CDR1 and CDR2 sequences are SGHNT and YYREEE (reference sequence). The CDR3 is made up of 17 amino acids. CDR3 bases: TGTGCCAGCAGTCGGGGGGGTCGAGCGGGGGCCTCCTACGAGCAGTACTTC. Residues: CASSRGGRAGASYEQYF.

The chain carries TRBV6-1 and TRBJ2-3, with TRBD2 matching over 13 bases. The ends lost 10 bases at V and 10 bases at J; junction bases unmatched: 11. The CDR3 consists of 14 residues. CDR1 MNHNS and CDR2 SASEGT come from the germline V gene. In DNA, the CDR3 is TGTGCCACCACACCGGGACTAGCGGGGTTTGCGCAGTATTTT. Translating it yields CATTPGLAGFAQYF.

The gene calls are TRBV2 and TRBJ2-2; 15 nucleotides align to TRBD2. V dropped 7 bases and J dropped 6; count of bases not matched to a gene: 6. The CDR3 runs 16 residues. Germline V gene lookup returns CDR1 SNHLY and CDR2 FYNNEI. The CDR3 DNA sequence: TGTGCCAGCACAAGGACTAGCGGGGGGGCCGCCGGGGAGCTGTTTTTT. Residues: CASTRTSGGAAGELFF. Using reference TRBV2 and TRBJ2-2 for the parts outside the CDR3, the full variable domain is EPEVTQTPSHQVTQMGQEVILRCVPISNHLYFYWYRQILGQKVEFLVSFYNNEISEKSEIFDDQFSVERPDGSNFTLKIRSTKLEDSAMYFCASTRTSGGAAGELFFGEGSRLTVL.

Here the CDR3 DNA reads TGTGCCAGCAGTTTATTGAGGGAGGGCCAGGAGACCCAGTACTTC. Amino acids: CASSLLREGQETQYF. The chain couples TRBV28 to TRBJ2-5, with 7 bases identical to TRBD2. CDR3 size: 15 residues. V trimming: 1 base; J trimming: 5 bases; junction bases outside the gene matches: 7. CDR1 and CDR2 from the germline V gene are MDHEN and SYDVKM.

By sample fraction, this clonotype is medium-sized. This chain's CDR3 is CATSRDSQNEQFF. The CDR3 DNA follows: TGTGCCACCAGCAGAGATAGTCAAAATGAGCAGTTCTTC. The chain uses TRBV15 and TRBJ2-1; D remains unclear. Germline CDR1 and CDR2: LNHNV and YYDKDF (reference sequence). V dropped 0 bases and J dropped 7 bases, with 7 bases sitting between them. The CDR3 spans 13 residues.

CDR3 sequence: CASSLAGVGVDAFF. Here the CDR3 DNA reads TGTGCCAGCAGCTTAGCGGGGGTCGGGGTTGATGCTTTCTTT. The chain has TRBV7-9 and TRBJ1-1; perhaps TRBD1 as D (5 bases). This CDR3 region has 14 residues. CDR1 is SEHNR, CDR2 FQNEAQ, per germline (reference sequence). V was trimmed by 0 bases and J by 11 bases, leaving 16 bases between them.

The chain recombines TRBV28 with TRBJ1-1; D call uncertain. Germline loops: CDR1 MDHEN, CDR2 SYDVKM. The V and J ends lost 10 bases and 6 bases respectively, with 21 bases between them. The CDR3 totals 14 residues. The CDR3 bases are TGTGCCACCCTAGGACCCTCAATTCGGGCTGAAGCTTTCTTT. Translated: CATLGPSIRAEAFF.